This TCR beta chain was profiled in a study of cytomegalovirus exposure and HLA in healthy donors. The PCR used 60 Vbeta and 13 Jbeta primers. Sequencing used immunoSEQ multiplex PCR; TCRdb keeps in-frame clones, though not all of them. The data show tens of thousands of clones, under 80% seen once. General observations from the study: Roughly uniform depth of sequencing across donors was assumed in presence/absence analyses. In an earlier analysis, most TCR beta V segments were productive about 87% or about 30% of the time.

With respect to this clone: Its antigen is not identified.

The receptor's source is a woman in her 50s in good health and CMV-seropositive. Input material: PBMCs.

The CDR3 protein is CASSSGARSGGALAGELFF. In DNA, the CDR3 is TGTGCCAGCAGCTCCGGAGCGAGAAGCGGGGGGGCCCTGGCCGGGGAGCTGTTTTTT. This chain uses TRBV11-2 with TRBJ2-2; TRBD2 matches at 10 bases. The trim removed 4 bases at V and 6 bases at J, leaving 17 bases unmatched. Germline CDR1 and CDR2: SGHAT and FQNNGV. This CDR3 spans 19 amino acids.